This TCR beta chain appears in the sequencing data of a study of T-cell reconstitution after alpha-beta-depleted transplantation in children. Germline CDR1 is SGDLS and CDR2 is YYNGEE. CDR3 length: 13 residues. Trimming removed 0 bases from V and 6 bases from J, with 8 bases in between. TCRbeta library construction was performed incorporating unique molecular identifiers. Using its own MiXCR run on the PCR reads, TCRdb lists one record per CDR3 protein. The table shows tens of thousands of distinct CDR3 sequences, with 9.2% occurring only once. The sample holds many counts of this clonotype. This clonotype was obtained from a male patient under 10 years old who had a stem cell transplant for chronic granulomatous disease, so the T cells may come from the graft donor. The chain has TRBV9 and TRBJ2-3, with no clear D. Sequencing used PBMCs, mostly from graft donor cells, obtained 60 days after TCRalphabeta/CD19-depleted stem cell transplant. The CDR3 sequence is CASSVAYGDTQYF. The CDR3 coding sequence is TGTGCCAGCAGCGTAGCCTATGGGGATACGCAGTATTTT.